This is a list of T cell receptor beta chains from one sample in a study of T-cell reconstitution after alpha-beta-depleted transplantation in children. Using its own MiXCR run on the PCR reads, TCRdb lists one record per CDR3 protein. The sample lists a few hundred thousand distinct CDR3 sequences, about a quarter occurring once. Sequenced here: PBMCs, sampled before TCRalphabeta/CD19-depleted stem cell transplant. All receptors come from a boy in the first two years of life with Wiskott-Aldrich syndrome, due to receive a stem cell transplant. Both conserved end residues are part of each CDR3. D genes are given only for firm matches. A clone size is listed for some rows: how often the clone was seen (once, few, many), or a class if it is expanded.

clone_size: -
v_call: TRBV6-1
d_call: -
j_call: TRBJ1-1
cdr3_nt: TGTGCCAGCAGTAAATCACAGGGTCGAACTGAAGCTTTCTTT
cdr3_aa: CASSKSQGRTEAFF

clone_size: -
v_call: TRBV2
d_call: -
j_call: TRBJ2-5
cdr3_nt: TGTGCCAGCAGTGTGGGAAGGGGAGAGACCCAGTACTTC
cdr3_aa: CASSVGRGETQYF

clone_size: few
v_call: TRBV4-1
d_call: TRBD2
j_call: TRBJ2-1
cdr3_nt: TGCGCCAGCAGCCAAGATACGGGAGGGCCGTCGCTAGTCACCTACAATGAGCAGTTCTTC
cdr3_aa: CASSQDTGGPSLVTYNEQFF

clone_size: -
v_call: TRBV3-1
d_call: -
j_call: TRBJ2-7
cdr3_nt: TGTGCCAGCAGCCAGGCTGTAGAAAACGAGCAGTACTTC
cdr3_aa: CASSQAVENEQYF

clone_size: -
v_call: TRBV28
d_call: TRBD1
j_call: TRBJ2-3
cdr3_nt: TGTGCCAGCAGGGCACAGGGACAGGGGGAAAGAGATACGCAGTATTTT
cdr3_aa: CASRAQGQGERDTQYF

clone_size: -
v_call: TRBV29-1
d_call: TRBD2
j_call: TRBJ2-1
cdr3_nt: TGCAGCGTTGCCCTAGCGGGCACCTACAATGAGCAGTTCTTC
cdr3_aa: CSVALAGTYNEQFF

clone_size: -
v_call: TRBV5-1
d_call: TRBD2
j_call: TRBJ2-2
cdr3_nt: TGCGCCAGCAGTCCAAAAGCGGGAGATACCGGGGAGCTGTTTTTT
cdr3_aa: CASSPKAGDTGELFF

clone_size: few
v_call: TRBV29-1
d_call: -
j_call: TRBJ2-5
cdr3_nt: TGCAGCGTTGAAGGCCGATTGACTAAAGAGACCCAGTACTTC
cdr3_aa: CSVEGRLTKETQYF

clone_size: -
v_call: TRBV20-1
d_call: -
j_call: TRBJ1-4
cdr3_nt: TGCAGTGCTAGTAAGGGGGCAACTAATGAAAAACTGTTTTTT
cdr3_aa: CSASKGATNEKLFF

clone_size: -
v_call: TRBV6-1
d_call: TRBD2
j_call: TRBJ2-1
cdr3_nt: TGTGCCAGCAGCAAGGGACTAGTCTCCTACAATGAGCAGTTCTTC
cdr3_aa: CASSKGLVSYNEQFF

clone_size: -
v_call: TRBV20-1
d_call: -
j_call: TRBJ2-3
cdr3_nt: TGCAGTGCTAGACGGGCTCTAGGCACAGATACGCAGTATTTT
cdr3_aa: CSARRALGTDTQYF

clone_size: -
v_call: TRBV20-1
d_call: TRBD2
j_call: TRBJ2-3
cdr3_nt: TGCAGTGCTAGAGCGGTGCGGGGGACAGATACGCAGTATTTT
cdr3_aa: CSARAVRGTDTQYF

clone_size: few
v_call: TRBV5-1
d_call: -
j_call: TRBJ2-2
cdr3_nt: TGCGCCAGCAGCTTACGGGGCCAGGTGGCCGGGGAGCTGTTTTTT
cdr3_aa: CASSLRGQVAGELFF

clone_size: -
v_call: TRBV28
d_call: -
j_call: TRBJ1-5
cdr3_nt: TGTGCCAGCAGTTTAGGGGGGAGGACGAATCAGCCCCAGCATTTT
cdr3_aa: CASSLGGRTNQPQHF

clone_size: -
v_call: TRBV20-1
d_call: -
j_call: TRBJ2-1
cdr3_nt: TGCAGTGCTAAAAGTAATGAGCAGTTCTTC
cdr3_aa: CSAKSNEQFF

clone_size: few
v_call: TRBV5-1
d_call: TRBD1
j_call: TRBJ2-1
cdr3_nt: TGCGCCAGCAGCGTTACTACAGGGGTCTCCTACAATGAGCAGTTCTTC
cdr3_aa: CASSVTTGVSYNEQFF

clone_size: few
v_call: TRBV30
d_call: -
j_call: TRBJ2-2
cdr3_nt: TGTGCCTGTCTAGGGGGGGCTAGCGGAAACACCGGGGAGCTGTTTTTT
cdr3_aa: CACLGGASGNTGELFF

clone_size: -
v_call: TRBV29-1
d_call: TRBD1
j_call: TRBJ1-1
cdr3_nt: TGCAGCGTTGAAGATAGGACAGGGGGACTTGAAGCTTTCTTT
cdr3_aa: CSVEDRTGGLEAFF

clone_size: -
v_call: TRBV3-1
d_call: -
j_call: TRBJ1-2
cdr3_nt: TGTGCCAGCAGCCAAGAGATTGCAGGGAACTATGGCTACACCTTC
cdr3_aa: CASSQEIAGNYGYTF

clone_size: few
v_call: TRBV5-1
d_call: -
j_call: TRBJ2-1
cdr3_nt: TGCGCCAGCAGCCCGGAAAGGACTGGTTACAATGAGCAGTTCTTC
cdr3_aa: CASSPERTGYNEQFF

clone_size: -
v_call: TRBV5-1
d_call: TRBD1
j_call: TRBJ2-3
cdr3_nt: TGCGCCAGCAGCTTGGGACCGAGACAGGGTGGCACAGATACGCAGTATTTT
cdr3_aa: CASSLGPRQGGTDTQYF

clone_size: -
v_call: TRBV6-5
d_call: TRBD1
j_call: TRBJ1-2
cdr3_nt: TGTGCCAGCAGTTCCACCCCACCGGGACAGCCAGATGGCTACACCTTC
cdr3_aa: CASSSTPPGQPDGYTF

clone_size: -
v_call: TRBV5-1
d_call: -
j_call: TRBJ2-7
cdr3_nt: TGCGCCAGCAGCTTGGGCCGGGGGGCATCTACCTACGAGCAGTACTTC
cdr3_aa: CASSLGRGASTYEQYF

clone_size: few
v_call: TRBV5-1
d_call: -
j_call: TRBJ2-7
cdr3_nt: TGCGCCAGCAGCTTGGCCGCAGGGTTGGACTACGAGCAGTACTTC
cdr3_aa: CASSLAAGLDYEQYF

clone_size: -
v_call: TRBV5-1
d_call: -
j_call: TRBJ2-1
cdr3_nt: TGCGCCAGCAGCCTAAGGGGCCTCGAGGGCTACAATGAGCAGTTCTTC
cdr3_aa: CASSLRGLEGYNEQFF

clone_size: -
v_call: TRBV5-1
d_call: -
j_call: TRBJ1-2
cdr3_nt: TGCGCCAGCAGCCAGACAGTTAACTATGGCTACACCTTC
cdr3_aa: CASSQTVNYGYTF

clone_size: few
v_call: TRBV20-1
d_call: TRBD2
j_call: TRBJ2-7
cdr3_nt: TGCAGTGCTAGAGATCGCGATAGCGGGAGCGAGCAGTACTTC
cdr3_aa: CSARDRDSGSEQYF

clone_size: -
v_call: TRBV11-2
d_call: -
j_call: TRBJ2-1
cdr3_nt: TGTGCCAGCAGCTTAAAGATTAAGGGACCCGGATCCTACAATGAGCAGTTCTTC
cdr3_aa: CASSLKIKGPGSYNEQFF

clone_size: few
v_call: TRBV11-2
d_call: TRBD2
j_call: TRBJ2-2
cdr3_nt: TGTGCCAGCAGCCTGGACGGCCCTAGCGGGAGGGGCGGGGAGCTGTTTTTT
cdr3_aa: CASSLDGPSGRGGELFF

clone_size: -
v_call: TRBV5-1
d_call: -
j_call: TRBJ2-1
cdr3_nt: TGCGCCAGCAGCATTACTTACAATGAGCAGTTCTTC
cdr3_aa: CASSITYNEQFF

clone_size: -
v_call: TRBV4-1
d_call: -
j_call: TRBJ2-7
cdr3_nt: TGCGCCAGCAGCCAAGTTCTACGGACTCCAAGCTCCTACGAGCAGTACTTC
cdr3_aa: CASSQVLRTPSSYEQYF

clone_size: -
v_call: TRBV5-1
d_call: TRBD1
j_call: TRBJ2-7
cdr3_nt: TGCGCCAGCAGCTGGGACAGCTACTACGAGCAGTACTTC
cdr3_aa: CASSWDSYYEQYF

clone_size: -
v_call: TRBV20-1
d_call: TRBD1
j_call: TRBJ2-7
cdr3_nt: TGCAGTGCTAGAGCCCCGACAGGGTCCTACGAGCAGTACTTC
cdr3_aa: CSARAPTGSYEQYF

clone_size: -
v_call: TRBV5-1
d_call: -
j_call: TRBJ1-6
cdr3_nt: TGCGCCAGCAGCTTGGATGGGTCTGGTTCACCCCTCCACTTT
cdr3_aa: CASSLDGSGSPLHF

clone_size: few
v_call: TRBV29-1
d_call: -
j_call: TRBJ2-3
cdr3_nt: TGCAGCGTCGGATCGGTCCTCGAGGATACGCAGTATTTT
cdr3_aa: CSVGSVLEDTQYF

clone_size: -
v_call: TRBV15
d_call: -
j_call: TRBJ2-7
cdr3_nt: TGTGCCACCAGCATAGGCAGGGAGTACGAGCAGTACTTC
cdr3_aa: CATSIGREYEQYF

clone_size: many
v_call: TRBV5-1
d_call: -
j_call: TRBJ2-3
cdr3_nt: TGCGCCAGCAGGTCAGGGGCTCTCACAGATACGCAGTATTTT
cdr3_aa: CASRSGALTDTQYF

clone_size: -
v_call: TRBV3-1
d_call: TRBD2
j_call: TRBJ2-5
cdr3_nt: TGTGCCAGCAGCCAAGGGACTAGCCGAGAGACCCAGTACTTC
cdr3_aa: CASSQGTSRETQYF

clone_size: few
v_call: TRBV5-1
d_call: TRBD1
j_call: TRBJ2-1
cdr3_nt: TGCGCCAGCAGCTTGGAAGGGGGCGGGTGGTACAATGAGCAGTTCTTC
cdr3_aa: CASSLEGGGWYNEQFF

clone_size: -
v_call: TRBV18
d_call: -
j_call: TRBJ2-3
cdr3_nt: TGTGCCAGCTCACCAACGGTCCCAGCTCTCACAGATACGCAGTATTTT
cdr3_aa: CASSPTVPALTDTQYF

clone_size: few
v_call: TRBV6-1
d_call: TRBD2
j_call: TRBJ2-7
cdr3_nt: TGTGCCCCCGCGAATTTGGCTAGCGGGAACGACGAGCAGTACTTC
cdr3_aa: CAPANLASGNDEQYF

clone_size: few
v_call: TRBV27
d_call: -
j_call: TRBJ1-2
cdr3_nt: TGTGCCAGCAGTTTCGGACGGACCAGTACTGGCTACACCTTC
cdr3_aa: CASSFGRTSTGYTF

clone_size: -
v_call: TRBV20-1
d_call: -
j_call: TRBJ2-5
cdr3_nt: TGCAGTGCTAGATTTGGCGTACAAGAGACCCAGTACTTC
cdr3_aa: CSARFGVQETQYF

clone_size: -
v_call: TRBV29-1
d_call: -
j_call: TRBJ2-1
cdr3_nt: TGCAGCGTTGGCGGGCCCAAGTTCCACAATGAGCAGTTCTTC
cdr3_aa: CSVGGPKFHNEQFF

clone_size: -
v_call: TRBV6-5
d_call: -
j_call: TRBJ2-7
cdr3_nt: TGTGCCAGCAGTTACCGAGCGGTCTCCTACGAGCAGTACTTC
cdr3_aa: CASSYRAVSYEQYF

clone_size: -
v_call: TRBV28
d_call: -
j_call: TRBJ2-5
cdr3_nt: TGTGCCAGCAGTTCTGGCCAGGAATGGCAAGTGACCCAGTACTTC
cdr3_aa: CASSSGQEWQVTQYF

clone_size: -
v_call: TRBV6-2/TRBV6-3
d_call: TRBD1
j_call: TRBJ1-5
cdr3_nt: TGTGCCAGCAGTAAACGGGACAGCCAGCCCCAGCATTTT
cdr3_aa: CASSKRDSQPQHF

clone_size: -
v_call: TRBV20-1
d_call: -
j_call: TRBJ1-6
cdr3_nt: TGCAGTGCTAGAGACAGGGAGGTCTATAATTCACCCCTCCACTTT
cdr3_aa: CSARDREVYNSPLHF

clone_size: few
v_call: TRBV12-5
d_call: -
j_call: TRBJ1-1
cdr3_nt: TGTGCTAGTGGGTACAGGGTTGGTGAAGCTTTCTTT
cdr3_aa: CASGYRVGEAFF

clone_size: -
v_call: TRBV7-2
d_call: -
j_call: TRBJ1-3
cdr3_nt: TGTGCCAGCAGCCCTCAAGGGGGCTCTGGAAACACCATATATTTT
cdr3_aa: CASSPQGGSGNTIYF

clone_size: -
v_call: TRBV20-1
d_call: TRBD1
j_call: TRBJ2-7
cdr3_nt: TGCAGTGCTCCAAGACAGGGGGTGGGCGAGCAGTACTTC
cdr3_aa: CSAPRQGVGEQYF

clone_size: many
v_call: TRBV12-3/TRBV12-4
d_call: TRBD1
j_call: TRBJ2-2
cdr3_nt: TGTGCCAGCAGTTCCCGACAGGGGAACACCGGGGAGCTGTTTTTT
cdr3_aa: CASSSRQGNTGELFF

clone_size: -
v_call: TRBV7-9
d_call: -
j_call: TRBJ2-2
cdr3_nt: TGTGCCAGCTCCGGGAGACTCGGGGAGCTGTTTTTT
cdr3_aa: CASSGRLGELFF

clone_size: few
v_call: TRBV5-1
d_call: TRBD1
j_call: TRBJ2-7
cdr3_nt: TGCGCCAGCAGCGTTAGACAGGGCGCAATCTACGAGCAGTACTTC
cdr3_aa: CASSVRQGAIYEQYF

clone_size: few
v_call: TRBV12-3/TRBV12-4
d_call: TRBD1
j_call: TRBJ2-2
cdr3_nt: TGTGCCAGCAGCCGAGGGGACAGGGGGGTCGGGGAGCTGTTTTTT
cdr3_aa: CASSRGDRGVGELFF

clone_size: -
v_call: TRBV9
d_call: TRBD2
j_call: TRBJ2-1
cdr3_nt: TGTGCCAGCAGCGCGACTAGCGGGAGTTGGAATGAGCAGTTCTTC
cdr3_aa: CASSATSGSWNEQFF

clone_size: few
v_call: TRBV20-1
d_call: -
j_call: TRBJ2-7
cdr3_nt: TGCAGTGCTAGCCACAGTAACCCTAACGAGCAGTACTTC
cdr3_aa: CSASHSNPNEQYF

clone_size: -
v_call: TRBV5-8
d_call: -
j_call: TRBJ1-4
cdr3_nt: TGTGCCAGCAGCTTTACCGGCCTGTTTTTT
cdr3_aa: CASSFTGLFF